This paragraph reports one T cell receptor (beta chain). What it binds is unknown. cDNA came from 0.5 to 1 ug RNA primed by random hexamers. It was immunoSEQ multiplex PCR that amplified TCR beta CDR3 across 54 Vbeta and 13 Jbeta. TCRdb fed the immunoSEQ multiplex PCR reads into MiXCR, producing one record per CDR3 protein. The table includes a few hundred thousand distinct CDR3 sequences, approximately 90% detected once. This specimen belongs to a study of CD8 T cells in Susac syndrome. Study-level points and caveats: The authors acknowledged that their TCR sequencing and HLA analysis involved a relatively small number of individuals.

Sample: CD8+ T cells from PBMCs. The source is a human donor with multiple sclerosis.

This chain's CDR3 is CASRASGGTSYNEQFF. The CDR3 DNA follows: TGTGCCAGCAGGGCGAGCGGGGGGACCTCCTACAATGAGCAGTTCTTC. This chain links TRBV7-9 with TRBJ2-1; 9 bases fit TRBD2. This CDR3 is built from 16 residues. With 6 bases clipped from V and 0 bases from J, the junction kept 6 bases outside the gene matches. In germline, CDR1 is SEHNR, CDR2 FQNEAQ (reference sequence).